The 22 T cell receptor beta chains in this list originate from one sample, sequenced in a study of cytomegalovirus exposure and HLA in healthy donors (TCRdb year 2017). The method behind the library was the immunoSEQ multiplex PCR assay. A mixture of 60 forward primers for TCR Vbeta segments and 13 reverse primers for TCR Jbeta segments was used in the multiplex PCR. The table was pulled from immuneACCESS by TCRdb, which kept in-frame rearrangements only. Such tables lose some clones; where checked, under half of the loss comes from unresolved V genes, and the rest has no known cause. This sample's table contains 45,000 or so clones. The ten most abundant clones make up around 16% of the sample. The sequenced sample was PBMCs. These receptors were collected from a male donor in good health and CMV-seronegative.

The V call is TRBV6-1, the J call TRBJ2-5, with 7 bases that match TRBD2. After removal of 3 bases from V and 1 base from J, the junction contained 11 bases not matched to a gene. This CDR3 is 17 amino acids long. Germline V CDR1 and CDR2: MNHNS, SASEGT. This chain's CDR3 is CASSDLLGLAVQETQYF. DNA for the CDR3: TGTGCCAGCAGTGATCTTCTAGGGCTAGCGGTCCAAGAGACCCAGTACTTC.

The chain links TRBV5-6 to TRBJ2-2; 10 bases align to TRBD1. Germline lookup yields CDR1 SGHDT and CDR2 YYEEEE. This CDR3 is built from 17 residues. The V and J ends lost 0 bases and 5 bases, in that order; junction bases with no gene match: 7. DNA of the CDR3: TGTGCCAGCAGCTTGGCCCTAGGACAGGGGGGTACCGGGGAGCTGTTTTTT. Translation: CASSLALGQGGTGELFF.

The V and J genes are TRBV5-1 and TRBJ2-5; D perhaps matches TRBD2 (6 bases). V was pared by 0 bases and J by 5 bases, with 11 bases between. CDR1 and CDR2 from the germline V gene are SGHRS and YFSETQ. This CDR3 has 14 residues. CDR3 amino acids: CASSLDPGRETQYF. DNA for the CDR3: TGCGCCAGCAGCTTGGATCCGGGGAGGGAGACCCAGTACTTC.

This sequence joins TRBV30 and TRBJ2-1; 9 bases match TRBD2. With 5 bases clipped from V and 0 bases from J, the junction kept 5 bases outside the gene matches. Germline CDR1 and CDR2: GTSNPN and SVGIG (reference sequence). This CDR3 region has 15 residues. The CDR3, as DNA: TGTGCCTGGGGCCTACTAGCGGGCTCCTACAATGAGCAGTTCTTC. Amino acids: CAWGLLAGSYNEQFF.

On this clone: One end of the junction fails to match germline, which may point to a read error. The chain links TRBV30 to TRBJ1-6; D unclear. The CDR3 runs to 15 residues. Germline V lookup: CDR1 GTSNPN, CDR2 SVGIG (reference sequence). CDR3 amino acids: CAGSAQALTRSPLHF. The CDR3 nucleotides are TGTGCCGGGAGTGCGCAGGCCCTTACACGTTCACCCCTCCACTTT.

The V call is TRBV7-2, the J call TRBJ1-2; maybe TRBD1 (6 bases). Germline assignment: CDR1 SGHTA and CDR2 FQGNSA. The CDR3 is made up of 13 amino acids. V was pared by 0 bases and J by 6 bases, with 8 bases between. The CDR3 is CASSLAGANGYTF. CDR3 DNA: TGTGCCAGCAGCTTAGCGGGGGCTAATGGCTACACCTTC.

Here the CDR3 DNA reads TGTGCCAGCAGCTTAGAAGCTAACTACGAGCAGTACTTC. Translated: CASSLEANYEQYF. V usage is TRBV7-9 and J usage is TRBJ2-7; D call uncertain. In germline, CDR1 is SEHNR, CDR2 FQNEAQ (reference sequence). The CDR3 runs 13 residues. Trimming removed 1 base at V and 3 bases at J, with 7 bases between. Using reference TRBV7-9 and TRBJ2-7 for the parts outside the CDR3, the full variable domain is DTGVSQNPRHKITKRGQNVTFRCDPISEHNRLYWYRQTLGQGPEFLTYFQNEAQLEKSRLLSDRFSAERPKGSFSTLEIQRTEQGDSAMYLCASSLEANYEQYFGPGTRLTVT.

V gene TRBV2 combines with J gene TRBJ1-5; no firm D call. Trimming shortened V by 3 bases and J by 4 bases, and 13 bases separated the two germline ends. The CDR3 loop spans 15 amino acids. Looked up from germline, CDR1 is SNHLY and CDR2 is FYNNEI. The CDR3: CASSESLIGNQPQHF. The CDR3 DNA reads as TGTGCCAGCAGTGAGTCTCTGATCGGGAATCAGCCCCAGCATTTT.

The chain employs TRBV5-6 and TRBJ2-7; 10 bases line up with TRBD1. The CDR3 is 15 amino acids. V was pared by 3 bases and J by 6 bases, with 9 bases of the junction left unmatched. Germline CDR1 SGHDT, CDR2 YYEEEE. CDR3: CASSSGTGVLFEQYF. The DNA of the CDR3 is TGTGCCAGCAGCTCTGGGACAGGGGTTCTTTTCGAGCAGTACTTC. Based on the CDR3 plus reference TRBV5-6 and TRBJ2-7, the full variable domain is DAGVTQSPTHLIKTRGQQVTLRCSPKSGHDTVSWYQQALGQGPQFIFQYYEEEERQRGNFPDRFSGHQFPNYSSELNVNALLLGDSALYLCASSSGTGVLFEQYFGPGTRLTVT.

The chain couples TRBV5-1 to TRBJ1-2, with D possibly TRBD1 on 6 matching bases. In germline, CDR1 is SGHRS, CDR2 YFSETQ. V shed 2 bases and J shed 6 bases, with 14 bases lying between them. The CDR3 loop spans 14 amino acids. The CDR3 DNA reads TGCGCCAGCAGCTTTGAAGCAGGGGATAATGGCTACACCTTC. Its translation is CASSFEAGDNGYTF. Complete variable domain (other parts from reference TRBV5-1 and TRBJ1-2): KAGVTQTPRYLIKTRGQQVTLSCSPISGHRSVSWYQQTPGQGLQFLFEYFSETQRNKGNFPGRFSGRQFSNSRSEMNVSTLELGDSALYLCASSFEAGDNGYTFGSGTRLTVV.

The J gene is TRBJ1-1, the V gene TRBV15; D may be TRBD1 (6 bases). This CDR3 contains 14 residues. Germline CDR1 reads LNHNV; CDR2 reads YYDKDF (reference sequence). V was cut by 0 bases and J by 8 bases, with 13 bases left in between. The CDR3 sequence: CATSRESFRGEAFF. The CDR3 DNA follows: TGTGCCACCAGCAGAGAATCTTTCAGGGGAGAAGCTTTCTTT.

Regarding this clone: One junction end does not reproduce the germline sequence, and a read error may be involved. The CDR3 here is CASSPTRAGPTDTQYF. CDR3 nucleotide sequence: TGTGCTAGCAGCCCGACAAGGGCGGGCCCCACAGATACGCAGTATTTT. V gene TRBV7-7 combines with J gene TRBJ2-3; D is possibly TRBD2 (5 bases). This CDR3 is built from 16 residues. Germline CDR1 is SSHAT and CDR2 is FNYEAQ (reference sequence).

The V gene is TRBV9, the J gene TRBJ2-3; D is perhaps TRBD2 (6 bases). In germline, CDR1 is SGDLS, CDR2 YYNGEE. V lost 0 bases, J lost 2 bases, and 16 bases lay in between. CDR3 size: 17 residues. The chain's CDR3 is CASSVAQGLDVTDTQYF. Here the CDR3 DNA reads TGTGCCAGCAGCGTAGCCCAGGGACTGGACGTCACAGATACGCAGTATTTT.

This sequence joins TRBV7-2 and TRBJ2-3, with 12 bases aligning to TRBD2. The CDR3 is made up of 18 amino acids. Trimming cost V 1 base and J 5 bases; bases outside gene matches: 10. Germline lookup yields CDR1 SGHTA and CDR2 FQGNSA. CDR3 DNA: TGTGCCAGCAGCTTAGTTGAACTAGCGGGGGGCCGAGGAGATACGCAGTATTTT. Amino acids: CASSLVELAGGRGDTQYF.

V is TRBV5-6 and J is TRBJ2-7; 7 bases align to TRBD1. V lost 0 bases and J lost 8; bases outside the gene matches: 5. Germline V gives CDR1 SGHDT, CDR2 YYEEEE. The CDR3 runs 13 residues. The CDR3 here is CASSLGDSQKQYF. As DNA, the CDR3 is TGTGCCAGCAGCTTGGGGGACAGCCAGAAGCAGTACTTC.

This clone is identified as medium-sized from frequency. CDR3 residues: CASSPGTGDEKLFF. The CDR3 nucleotides read TGTGCCAGCAGCCCCGGGACAGGGGATGAAAAACTGTTTTTT. The genes are TRBV5-4 and TRBJ1-4; TRBD1 aligns across 10 bases. CDR1 and CDR2 from the germline V gene are SGHNT and YYREEE (reference sequence). The V segment lost 4 bases and the J segment 6 bases; nucleotides outside the gene matches: 3. The CDR3 extends over 14 amino acids.

The genes are TRBV30 and TRBJ1-5; no clear D gene. V lost 1 base and J 7 bases, leaving 8 bases between the germline ends. The germline gives CDR1 GTSNPN, CDR2 SVGIG (reference sequence). The CDR3 sequence is 12 residues long. CDR3 amino acids: CAWSARGQPQHF. CDR3 bases: TGTGCCTGGAGTGCAAGAGGGCAGCCCCAGCATTTT.

The J gene is TRBJ2-7, the V gene TRBV9; tentatively, D is TRBD1 (5 bases). The CDR3 spans 15 residues. The V end was cut by 3 bases, the J end by 0 bases, with 13 bases between. Looked up from germline, CDR1 is SGDLS and CDR2 is YYNGEE. The DNA for the CDR3 is TGTGCCAGCAGCGCCACAGGATCCCTCTCCTACGAGCAGTACTTC. It is translated as CASSATGSLSYEQYF.

This chain joins TRBV11-2 and TRBJ1-2, with D tentatively TRBD1 (5 bases). Germline V gene sequence: CDR1 SGHAT, CDR2 FQNNGV. With 0 bases removed from V and 4 bases from J, the gap between germline ends came to 15 bases. The CDR3 totals 16 residues. Here the CDR3 reads CASSLDSGIVGYGYTF. In DNA, the CDR3 is TGTGCCAGCAGCTTAGACTCAGGGATCGTGGGCTATGGCTACACCTTC.

The chain is built from TRBV5-1 and TRBJ2-3; perhaps TRBD1 as D (7 bases). The V end lost 6 bases, the J end lost 6 bases, and 14 bases lay between the germline ends. CDR1 is SGHRS, CDR2 YFSETQ, per germline. CDR3 length: 13 residues. DNA for the CDR3: TGCGCCAGCAACCAGGGGGGTCCGGATACGCAGTATTTT. Its translation is CASNQGGPDTQYF. Full variable domain (missing parts from reference TRBV5-1 and TRBJ2-3): KAGVTQTPRYLIKTRGQQVTLSCSPISGHRSVSWYQQTPGQGLQFLFEYFSETQRNKGNFPGRFSGRQFSNSRSEMNVSTLELGDSALYLCASNQGGPDTQYFGPGTRLTVL.

As to this clone: Within the sample, other DNA sequences also encode this same CDR3. The rearrangement uses TRBV4-3 and TRBJ2-7; unclear D gene. The CDR3 spans 13 residues. Germline CDR1 LGHNA, CDR2 YSLEER. V lost 0 bases to trimming and J lost 1 base, with 4 bases between them. In DNA, the CDR3 is TGCGCCAGCAGCCAAGATAGTTCCTACGAGCAGTACTTC. Its protein is CASSQDSSYEQYF.

The chain recombines TRBV5-4 with TRBJ1-2; D is unclear. Germline V lookup: CDR1 SGHNT, CDR2 YYREEE (reference sequence). Trimming cost V 0 bases and J 10 bases, with 31 bases left between them. CDR3 length: 19 residues. In DNA, the CDR3 is TGTGCCAGCAGCTTGGAAGGGTGGGCGCCCAGAGGGTTTCGTAAAGACTACACCTTC. Translation gives CASSLEGWAPRGFRKDYTF.